This paragraph reports one T cell receptor (beta chain). This specimen includes other DNA sequences encoding the same CDR3. The time point denotes: baseline, week 1 (first vaccination visit). Noted treatment: pre-vaccination baseline after standard-of-care therapy. This table comes from immunoSEQ multiplex PCR, and its TCRdb copy is limited to in-frame clones, with some not included. The sample carries 60,000 to 75,000 clones, 79% recorded once. CDR1 is SGHRS and CDR2 is YFSETQ in the germline V gene. CDR3 length equals 12 residues. The junction had 1 base not matched to a gene; V was cut back by 4 bases and J by 3 bases. The data were taken from a study of a mutant IDH1 vaccine in newly diagnosed glioma. At the level of the study: Earlier treatment was radiotherapy, temozolomide, or both, with most getting both.

The specimen was PBMCs, collected from a glioma patient treated with radiotherapy, temozolomide or both. This chain links TRBV5-1 with TRBJ2-7, with 7 positions matching TRBD2. The clonotype was recovered from a middle-aged man with glioma. The CDR3 DNA follows: TGCGCCAGCAGCCCGGGGGGCTACGAGCAGTACTTC. Its protein is CASSPGGYEQYF. The entire variable domain, with the rest obtained from reference TRBV5-1 and TRBJ2-7, is as follows: KAGVTQTPRYLIKTRGQQVTLSCSPISGHRSVSWYQQTPGQGLQFLFEYFSETQRNKGNFPGRFSGRQFSNSRSEMNVSTLELGDSALYLCASSPGGYEQYFGPGTRLTVT.